The 5 T cell receptor beta chains given below trace back to one sample, sequenced in a study of breast tumors, draining lymph nodes, adjacent tissues. Breast cancer patients provided tissue from their axillary draining lymph nodes. Each CDR3 protein is one row after TCRdb ran MiXCR on the multiplex PCR reads. The data hold about 230,000 distinct CDR3 sequences, with 32% observed a single time. Sequencing input: axillary lymph node tissue. Receptor source: a female donor with breast cancer. Some clones in this sample may be carry-over from other donors' samples.

This clonotype showed up many times. V usage is TRBV4-1 and J usage is TRBJ1-5; D not certain. This CDR3 region has 14 residues. Germline assignment: CDR1 MGHRA and CDR2 YSYEKL. V lost 1 base and J 9 bases, leaving 13 bases between the germline ends. The CDR3 is CASSQGRAPGPQHF. The CDR3 nucleotides are TGCGCCAGCAGCCAAGGGAGGGCCCCAGGGCCCCAGCATTTT.

The chain links TRBV20-1 to TRBJ2-1; D may correspond to TRBD1 or TRBD2 (5 bases each). Germline V lookup: CDR1 DFQATT, CDR2 SNEGSKA (reference sequence). V shed 0 bases and J shed 4 bases, with 16 bases lying between them. The CDR3 length is 16 residues. The CDR3 spells CSAREEGRASYNEQFF. The DNA of the CDR3 is TGCAGTGCTAGAGAAGAGGGCAGGGCTTCTTACAATGAGCAGTTCTTC.

V usage is TRBV7-2 and J usage is TRBJ1-1, with D perhaps matching TRBD1 (5 bases). CDR3 length: 15 amino acids. V shed 2 bases and J shed 2 bases, with 12 bases lying between them. Looked up from germline, CDR1 is SGHTA and CDR2 is FQGNSA. CDR3: CASSLTPTDNTEAFF. For the CDR3, the DNA is TGTGCCAGCAGCTTAACCCCGACAGACAACACTGAAGCTTTCTTT.

This clonotype appeared many times. The CDR3 protein is CASSPSLTGTSVSYEQYF. The CDR3 DNA reads TGTGCCAGCAGTCCAAGTTTAACCGGGACTAGCGTCTCCTACGAGCAGTACTTC. This sequence joins TRBV11-2 and TRBJ2-7; 10 nucleotides line up with TRBD2. Germline trimming cut 6 bases from V and 0 bases from J; bases unmatched to any gene: 14. The CDR3 has 18 residues. CDR1 is SGHAT, CDR2 FQNNGV, per germline.

In this sample, this clonotype turned up many times. V gene TRBV3-1 combines with J gene TRBJ2-6, with D maybe TRBD1 (5 bases). The CDR3 totals 17 residues. Germline values: CDR1 LGHDT, CDR2 YNNKEL (reference sequence). V lost 4 bases to trimming and J lost 0 bases, with 13 bases between them. CDR3 in DNA: TGTGCCAGCAGCCGGGGCAGATCCTTCTCTGGGGCCAACGTCCTGACTTTC. Translating it yields CASSRGRSFSGANVLTF.